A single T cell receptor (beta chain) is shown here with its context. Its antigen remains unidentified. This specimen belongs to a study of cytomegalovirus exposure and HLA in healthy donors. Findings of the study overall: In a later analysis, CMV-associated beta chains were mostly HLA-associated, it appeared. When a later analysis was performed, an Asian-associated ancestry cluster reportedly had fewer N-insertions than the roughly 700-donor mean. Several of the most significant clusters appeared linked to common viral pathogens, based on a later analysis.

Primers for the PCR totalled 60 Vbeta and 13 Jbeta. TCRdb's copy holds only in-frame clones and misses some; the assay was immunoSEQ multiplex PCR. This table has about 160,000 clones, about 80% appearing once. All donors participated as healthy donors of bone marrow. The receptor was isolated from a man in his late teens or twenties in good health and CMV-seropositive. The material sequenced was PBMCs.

In DNA, the CDR3 is TGTGCCAGCACCCCCCAGGGGGGCTTTTGGGCAGATACGCAGTATTTT. Translating gives CASTPQGGFWADTQYF. The V and J genes are TRBV7-2 and TRBJ2-3, with TRBD1 as a possible D gene (7 bases). CDR3 length equals 16 residues. In germline, CDR1 is SGHTA, CDR2 FQGNSA. The V end was cut by 7 bases, the J end by 4 bases, with 21 bases between.